This entry lists 10 T cell receptor beta chains sequenced from one sample in a study of T cell repertoires in cytomegalovirus infection. TCRdb itself ran the reads through MiXCR, one entry per CDR3 protein. The table records about 450,000 distinct CDR3 sequences, about 33% of them present only once. Input material: PBMCs. These receptors originate from a human donor in good health (CMV status not recorded). Some clones in this sample may be carry-over from other donors' samples.

Here the CDR3 reads CASSSTGYSNQPQHF. For the CDR3, the DNA is TGTGCCAGCAGTTCCACGGGCTATAGCAATCAGCCCCAGCATTTT. The gene calls are TRBV6-2 or TRBV6-3 and TRBJ1-5; D remains unclear. CDR3 length equals 15 residues. Trimming pared 4 bases from V and 0 bases from J, leaving 10 bases between. The germline gives CDR1 MNHEY, CDR2 SVGEGT.

This clonotype was counted ten times or more. This chain joins TRBV7-8 and TRBJ2-1, with 13 bases that match TRBD2. The J segment lost 15 bases and the V segment lost 1 base, leaving 6 bases of the junction unmatched. The CDR3 totals 14 residues. Germline V lookup: CDR1 SGHVS, CDR2 FQNEAQ. The CDR3 DNA reads TGTGCCAGCAGCTTAGTGACTAGCGGGGGGATTCCGTTCTTC. It encodes CASSLVTSGGIPFF.

The gene calls are TRBV6-5 and TRBJ2-1; 9 nucleotides line up with TRBD1. Germline CDR1 reads MNHEY; CDR2 reads SVGAGI. V lost 3 bases and J lost 7; bases outside the gene matches: 13. The CDR3 totals 17 residues. In DNA, the CDR3 is TGTGCCAGCAGTTATAAGAGGACAGGGGTAATAGTTAATGAGCAGTTCTTC. It codes for CASSYKRTGVIVNEQFF.

The chain carries TRBV19 and TRBJ2-1; TRBD1 matches at 7 bases. Germline CDR1 and CDR2: LNHDA and SQIVND (reference sequence). CDR3 length equals 15 residues. V trimming: 5 bases; J trimming: 7 bases; junction bases outside the gene matches: 11. CDR3 loop: CASSPTGQRINEQFF. CDR3 coding DNA: TGTGCCAGTAGTCCGACGGGACAGAGGATAAATGAGCAGTTCTTC.

In its sample, this clonotype was seen a few times. V usage is TRBV11-1 and J usage is TRBJ1-1; tentatively, D is TRBD1 (6 bases). CDR3 length equals 12 residues. From germline, CDR1 is SGHAT and CDR2 FQDESV (reference sequence). Trimming removed 1 base from V and 10 bases from J, with 10 bases in between. Written as DNA, the CDR3 is TGTGCCAGCAGCTTAGAAGGCAGGGGAGCTTTCTTT. It specifies CASSLEGRGAFF.

This clonotype has at least ten counts. The V and J genes are TRBV7-8 and TRBJ2-1; perhaps TRBD1 as D (5 bases). V was trimmed by 5 bases and J by 9 bases, leaving 17 bases between them. Germline CDR1 SGHVS, CDR2 FQNEAQ. The CDR3 contains 14 residues. CDR3 residues: CASSSLQGQGEQFF. CDR3 nucleotides: TGTGCCAGCAGCAGCTTGCAGGGCCAGGGTGAGCAGTTCTTC.

This chain joins TRBV4-1 and TRBJ1-6; unclear D gene. V lost 3 bases to trimming and J lost 7 bases, with 10 bases between them. The CDR3 loop spans 14 amino acids. The germline CDR1 and CDR2 sequences are MGHRA and YSYEKL. The CDR3 here is CASSHEQPNSPLHF. In DNA, the CDR3 is TGCGCCAGCAGCCACGAGCAGCCGAATTCACCCCTCCACTTT.

This clonotype occurred once. One end of the junction fails to match germline, which may point to a read error. This chain connects TRBV11-2 to TRBJ2-7, with a weak D call TRBD2 (6 bases). The germline V gene encodes CDR1 SGHAT and CDR2 FQNNGV. This CDR3 has 13 residues. The CDR3 DNA reads as TGTGCCAGAAGCTTAGGAGGGGATAGGGAGCAGTACTTC. Residues: CARSLGGDREQYF.

In its sample, this clonotype was seen a few times. CDR3 region: CASSPSVALSSTDTQYF. The CDR3 DNA sequence: TGTGCCAGCAGTCCGTCTGTGGCTCTTTCTAGCACAGATACGCAGTATTTT. The chain carries TRBV28 and TRBJ2-3, with unresolved D. Germline CDR1 reads MDHEN; CDR2 reads SYDVKM. The V end was cut by 5 bases, the J end by 0 bases, with 18 bases between. The CDR3 sequence is 17 residues long.

The chain recombines TRBV7-9 with TRBJ1-2; 7 bases are shared with TRBD1. V shed 6 bases, J shed 2 bases, and the junction held 6 bases outside the gene matches. CDR1 and CDR2 (germline): SEHNR, FQNEAQ (reference sequence). The CDR3 sequence is 14 residues long. The CDR3 protein is CASRQPGQNYGYTF. CDR3 bases: TGTGCCAGCAGGCAGCCGGGACAGAACTATGGCTACACCTTC. Filled out from reference TRBV7-9 and TRBJ1-2, the complete variable domain reads DTGVSQNPRHKITKRGQNVTFRCDPISEHNRLYWYRQTLGQGPEFLTYFQNEAQLEKSRLLSDRFSAERPKGSFSTLEIQRTEQGDSAMYLCASRQPGQNYGYTFGSGTRLTVV.